This T cell receptor (beta chain) was profiled in a study of cytomegalovirus exposure and HLA in healthy donors. About the research overall: Roughly 180 million T cells yielded more than 90 million unique TCR beta sequences, as an earlier analysis found.

Germline CDR1 is SQVTM and CDR2 is ANQGSEA. This CDR3 has 14 residues. This clone was observed a few times. Its antigen is still unknown. One junction end does not reproduce the germline sequence, and a read error may be involved. PCR used 60 Vbeta primers and 13 Jbeta primers. Only in-frame clones appear in the TCRdb table, and some are missing; sequencing was by immunoSEQ multiplex PCR. The table shows about 120,000 clones, with approximately 17% occurring only once. Study-wide results and limits: In most subjects, TCR beta sequences reportedly gave accurate predictions of HLA-A and HLA-B alleles. Across all donors, roughly uniform sequencing depth was an assumption of the presence/absence analyses.

The TCR comes from a female donor in good health and CMV-seropositive. The V and J genes are TRBV29-1 and TRBJ2-1; tentatively, D is TRBD1 (7 bases). Sequencing was done on a sample of PBMCs. The CDR3 coding sequence is TGTAGCGTTGTTGGCAGGGGGGCTTACAATGAGCAGTTCTTC. Translating gives CSVVGRGAYNEQFF.